This T cell receptor beta chain was sequenced in a study of blood T cell repertoires in COVID-19. On the study more broadly: Both acute and convalescent COVID-19 samples were obtained from the United States, Italy and Spain.

Seattle researchers signed up patients amid active infection and tracked them longitudinally. This CDR3 contains 17 residues. The germline CDR1 and CDR2 sequences are SGHTA and FQGNSA. V gave up 2 bases and J gave up 1 base, with 12 bases separating them. Per the study methods: Estimation of nucleated cell counts relied on the amplification of reference gene primers. TCRdb's table, derived via immunoSEQ multiplex PCR, lists solely in-frame clones and lacks some. That table is the source of V, J and clone size, and D and trimming were worked out from the DNA. The sample lists approximately 290,000 clones, about 85% occurring once.

The gene calls are TRBV7-2 and TRBJ1-6; no reliable D call. The clonotype originates from a human donor with COVID-19, enrolled during active disease. The donor label of this sample is uncertain. Sample: peripheral blood. In DNA form, the CDR3 reads TGTGCCAGCAGCTTAACCCCAGAGCGTTCCTATAATTCACCCCTCCACTTT. It codes for CASSLTPERSYNSPLHF. The full variable domain, rest sourced from reference TRBV7-2 and TRBJ1-6, is GAGVSQSPSNKVTEKGKDVELRCDPISGHTALYWYRQSLGQGLEFLIYFQGNSAPDKSGLPSDRFSAERTGGSVSTLTIQRTQQEDSAVYLCASSLTPERSYNSPLHFGNGTRLTVT.